This TCR beta chain was recovered during a study of T cell changes during pregnancy in multiple sclerosis. Assay: immunoSEQ multiplex PCR; the TCRdb copy retains only in-frame clones and omits some. The table has over 50,000 clones, roughly 86% seen once. Per the germline V gene, CDR1 is SEHNR and CDR2 is FQNEAQ (reference sequence). This CDR3 is 15 amino acids long. V lost 3 bases and J 4 bases, leaving 12 bases between the germline ends. The chain has TRBV7-9 and TRBJ2-2, with a possible D match to TRBD1 (5 bases). The starting material was peripheral blood, obtained in the first trimester of pregnancy. The receptor was isolated from a female donor with multiple sclerosis, enrolled in a pregnancy study. The CDR3 DNA follows: TGTGCCAGCAGCTTGGTGGGGCTAAGCACCGGGGAGCTGTTTTTT. Amino acids: CASSLVGLSTGELFF.